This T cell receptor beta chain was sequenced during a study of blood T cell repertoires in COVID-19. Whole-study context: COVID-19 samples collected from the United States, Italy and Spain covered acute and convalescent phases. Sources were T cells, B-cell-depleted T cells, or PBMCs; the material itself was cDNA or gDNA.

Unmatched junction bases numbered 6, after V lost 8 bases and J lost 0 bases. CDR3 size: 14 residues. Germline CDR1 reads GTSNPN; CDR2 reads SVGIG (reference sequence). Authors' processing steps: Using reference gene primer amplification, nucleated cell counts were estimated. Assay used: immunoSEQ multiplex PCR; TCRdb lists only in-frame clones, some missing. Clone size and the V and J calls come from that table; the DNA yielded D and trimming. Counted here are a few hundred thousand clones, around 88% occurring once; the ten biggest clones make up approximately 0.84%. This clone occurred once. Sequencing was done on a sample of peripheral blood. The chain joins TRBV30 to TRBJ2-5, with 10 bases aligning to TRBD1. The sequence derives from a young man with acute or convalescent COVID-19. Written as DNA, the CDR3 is TGTGCCGATTCCGGGACAGGGGACCAAGAGACCCAGTACTTC. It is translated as CADSGTGDQETQYF.